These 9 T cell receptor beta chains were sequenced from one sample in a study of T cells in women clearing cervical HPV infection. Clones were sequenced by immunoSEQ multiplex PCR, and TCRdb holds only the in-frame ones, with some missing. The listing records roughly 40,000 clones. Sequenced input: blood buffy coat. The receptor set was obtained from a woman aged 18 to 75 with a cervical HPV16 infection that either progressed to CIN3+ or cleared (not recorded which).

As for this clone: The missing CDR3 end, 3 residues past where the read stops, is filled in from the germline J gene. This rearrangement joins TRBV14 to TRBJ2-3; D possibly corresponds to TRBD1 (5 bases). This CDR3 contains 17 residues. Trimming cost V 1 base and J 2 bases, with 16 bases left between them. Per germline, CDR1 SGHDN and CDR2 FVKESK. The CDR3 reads CASSQGEGAVTTDTQYF. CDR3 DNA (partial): TGTGCCAGCAGCCAAGGGGAAGGGGCGGTTACCACAGATACG.

Incomplete CDR3 DNA: TGCGCCAGCAGCCCGACCGGGTTCGAGAATTCACCC. Its protein is CASSPTGFENSP. The full CDR3 is CASSPTGFENSPLHF. The V call is TRBV5-1, the J call TRBJ1-6; no clear D. The CDR3 end lies 3 residues beyond the end of the read and is filled in from the germline J gene. The CDR3 contains 15 residues. Trimming pared 4 bases from V and 7 bases from J, leaving 15 bases between. Looked up from germline, CDR1 is SGHRS and CDR2 is YFSETQ.

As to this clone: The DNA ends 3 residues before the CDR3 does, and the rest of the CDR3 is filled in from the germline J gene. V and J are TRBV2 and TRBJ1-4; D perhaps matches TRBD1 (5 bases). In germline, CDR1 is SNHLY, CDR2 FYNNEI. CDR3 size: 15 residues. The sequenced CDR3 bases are TGTGCCAGCAGTGAAGTAGGCAGGGATAATTCACCA. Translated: CASSEVGRDNSP. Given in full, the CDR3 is CASSEVGRDNSPLFF.

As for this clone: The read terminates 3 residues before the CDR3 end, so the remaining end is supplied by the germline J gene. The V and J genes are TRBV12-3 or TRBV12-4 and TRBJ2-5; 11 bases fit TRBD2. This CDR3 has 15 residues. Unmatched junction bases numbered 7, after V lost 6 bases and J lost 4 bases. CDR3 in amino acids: CASRGLAVNSETQYF. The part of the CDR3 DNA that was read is TGTGCCAGCAGGGGACTAGCGGTGAATTCAGAGACC.

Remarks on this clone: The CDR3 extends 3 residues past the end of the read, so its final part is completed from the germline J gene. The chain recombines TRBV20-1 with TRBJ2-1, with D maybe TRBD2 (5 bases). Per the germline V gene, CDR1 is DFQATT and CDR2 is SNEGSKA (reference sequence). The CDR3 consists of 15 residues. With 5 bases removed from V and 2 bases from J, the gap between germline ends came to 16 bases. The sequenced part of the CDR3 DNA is TGCAGTGCTCCCTCGGCGGGCCTCACCTACAATGAG. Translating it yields CSAPSAGLTYNE. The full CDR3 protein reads CSAPSAGLTYNEQFF.

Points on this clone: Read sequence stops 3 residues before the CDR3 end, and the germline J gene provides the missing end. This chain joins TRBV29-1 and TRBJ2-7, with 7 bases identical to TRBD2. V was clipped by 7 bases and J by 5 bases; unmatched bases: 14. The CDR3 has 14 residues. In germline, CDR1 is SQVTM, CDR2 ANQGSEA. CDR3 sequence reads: CSAASGGVVDEQYF. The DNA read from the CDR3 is TGCAGCGCCGCCTCGGGGGGAGTGGTCGACGAG.

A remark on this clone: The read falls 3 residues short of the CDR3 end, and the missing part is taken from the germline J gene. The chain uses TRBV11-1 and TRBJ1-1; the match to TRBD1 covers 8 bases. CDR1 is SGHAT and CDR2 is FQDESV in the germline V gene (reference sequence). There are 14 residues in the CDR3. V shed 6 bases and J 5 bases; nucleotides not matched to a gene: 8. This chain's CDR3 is CASSFQGARTEAFF. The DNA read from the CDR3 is TGTGCCAGCAGTTTCCAGGGGGCGCGGACTGAA.

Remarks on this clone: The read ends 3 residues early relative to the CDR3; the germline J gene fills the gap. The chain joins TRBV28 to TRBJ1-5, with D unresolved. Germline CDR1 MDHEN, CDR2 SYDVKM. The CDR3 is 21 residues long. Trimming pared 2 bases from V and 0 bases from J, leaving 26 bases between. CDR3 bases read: TGTGCCAGCAGTTTAATTTCCCAGCCGGGGAGGGCCCATTATAGCAATCAGCCC. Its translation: CASSLISQPGRAHYSNQP. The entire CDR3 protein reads CASSLISQPGRAHYSNQPQHF.

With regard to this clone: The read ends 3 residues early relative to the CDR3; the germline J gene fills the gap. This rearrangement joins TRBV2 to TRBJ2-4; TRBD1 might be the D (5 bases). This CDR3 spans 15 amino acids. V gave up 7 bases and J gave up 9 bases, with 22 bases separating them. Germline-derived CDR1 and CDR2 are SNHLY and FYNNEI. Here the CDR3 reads CASIPPGAGSRIQYF. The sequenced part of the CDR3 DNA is TGTGCCAGCATCCCCCCTGGGGCCGGCAGTCGCATT.